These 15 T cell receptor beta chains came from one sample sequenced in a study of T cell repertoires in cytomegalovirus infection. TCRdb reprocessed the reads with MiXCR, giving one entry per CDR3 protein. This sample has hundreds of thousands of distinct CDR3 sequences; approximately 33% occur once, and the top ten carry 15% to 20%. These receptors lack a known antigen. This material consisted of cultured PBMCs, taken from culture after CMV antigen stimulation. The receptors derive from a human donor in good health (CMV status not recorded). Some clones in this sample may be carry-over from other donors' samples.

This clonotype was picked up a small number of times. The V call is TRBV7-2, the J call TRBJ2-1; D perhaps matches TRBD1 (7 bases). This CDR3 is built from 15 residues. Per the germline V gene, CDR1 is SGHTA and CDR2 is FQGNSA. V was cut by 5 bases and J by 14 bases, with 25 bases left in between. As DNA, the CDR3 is TGTGCCAGCAGCCTGGATTCAGGGGGGTGGGATCGAAAGTTCTTC. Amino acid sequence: CASSLDSGGWDRKFF.

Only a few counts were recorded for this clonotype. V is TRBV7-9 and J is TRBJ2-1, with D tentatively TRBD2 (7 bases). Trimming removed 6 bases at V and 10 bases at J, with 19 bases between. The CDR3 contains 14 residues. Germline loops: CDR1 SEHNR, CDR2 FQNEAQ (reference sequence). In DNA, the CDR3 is TGTGCCAGCAGGGACCCCGGGGGGCGCGGGGAGCAGTTCTTC. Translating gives CASRDPGGRGEQFF. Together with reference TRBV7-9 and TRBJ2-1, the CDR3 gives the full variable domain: DTGVSQNPRHKITKRGQNVTFRCDPISEHNRLYWYRQTLGQGPEFLTYFQNEAQLEKSRLLSDRFSAERPKGSFSTLEIQRTEQGDSAMYLCASRDPGGRGEQFFGPGTRLTVL.

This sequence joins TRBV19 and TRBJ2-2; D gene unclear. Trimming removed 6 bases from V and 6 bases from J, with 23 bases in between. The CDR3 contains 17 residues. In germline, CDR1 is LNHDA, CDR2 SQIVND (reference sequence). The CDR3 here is CASSYSGLPPRPGELFF. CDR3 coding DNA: TGTGCCAGTAGCTACTCTGGGCTCCCTCCGCGACCCGGGGAGCTGTTTTTT.

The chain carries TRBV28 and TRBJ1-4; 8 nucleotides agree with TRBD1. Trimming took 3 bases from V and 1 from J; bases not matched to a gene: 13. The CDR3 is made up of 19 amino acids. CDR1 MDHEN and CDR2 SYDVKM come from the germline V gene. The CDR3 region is CASSLFGGQGARTNEKLFF. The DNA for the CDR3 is TGTGCCAGCAGTTTGTTTGGGGGGCAGGGGGCGCGAACTAATGAAAAACTGTTTTTT.

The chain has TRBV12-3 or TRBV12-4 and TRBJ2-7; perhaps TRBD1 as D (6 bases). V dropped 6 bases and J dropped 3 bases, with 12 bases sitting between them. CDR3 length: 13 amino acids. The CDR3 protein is CASRPTGIYEQYF. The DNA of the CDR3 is TGTGCCAGCAGACCTACAGGGATCTACGAGCAGTACTTC.

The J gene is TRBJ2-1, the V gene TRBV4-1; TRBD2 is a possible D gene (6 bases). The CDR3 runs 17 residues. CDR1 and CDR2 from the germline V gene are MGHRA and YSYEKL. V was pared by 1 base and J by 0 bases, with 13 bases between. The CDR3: CASSQAPGLSSYNEQFF. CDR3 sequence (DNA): TGCGCCAGCAGCCAAGCTCCGGGACTCAGCTCCTACAATGAGCAGTTCTTC.

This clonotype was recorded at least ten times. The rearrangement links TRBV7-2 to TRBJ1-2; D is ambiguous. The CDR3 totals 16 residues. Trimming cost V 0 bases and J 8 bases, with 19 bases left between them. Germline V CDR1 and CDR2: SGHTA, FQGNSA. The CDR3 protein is CASSLALYRNKEGYTF. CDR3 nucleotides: TGTGCCAGCAGCTTAGCGTTATACAGAAACAAGGAGGGCTACACCTTC.

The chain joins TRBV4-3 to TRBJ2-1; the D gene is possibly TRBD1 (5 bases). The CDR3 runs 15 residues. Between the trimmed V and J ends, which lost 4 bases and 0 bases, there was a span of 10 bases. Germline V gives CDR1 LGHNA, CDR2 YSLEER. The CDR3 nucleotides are TGCGCCAGCAGCCGCAGGGTTAGCTCCTACAATGAGCAGTTCTTC. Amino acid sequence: CASSRRVSSYNEQFF.

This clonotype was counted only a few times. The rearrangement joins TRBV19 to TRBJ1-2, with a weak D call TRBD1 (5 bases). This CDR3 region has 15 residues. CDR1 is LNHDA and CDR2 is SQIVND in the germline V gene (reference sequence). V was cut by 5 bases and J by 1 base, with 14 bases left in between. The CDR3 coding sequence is TGTGCCAGTAGTCCAAGACGACAGTTTAACTATGGCTACACCTTC. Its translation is CASSPRRQFNYGYTF.

CDR3 region: CASRQGGPWSGELFF. CDR3 sequence (DNA): TGTGCCAGCAGGCAGGGGGGGCCATGGTCCGGGGAGCTGTTTTTT. The chain joins TRBV7-8 to TRBJ2-2; D tentatively fits TRBD1 or TRBD2 (7 bases each). V gave up 6 bases and J gave up 6 bases, with 17 bases separating them. The CDR3 has 15 residues. CDR1 is SGHVS and CDR2 is FQNEAQ in the germline V gene.

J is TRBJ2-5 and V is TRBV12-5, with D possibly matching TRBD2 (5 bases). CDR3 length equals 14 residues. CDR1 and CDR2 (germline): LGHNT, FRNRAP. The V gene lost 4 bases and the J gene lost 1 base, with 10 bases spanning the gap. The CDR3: CASGSPGIQETQYF. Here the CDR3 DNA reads TGTGCTAGTGGTTCCCCCGGGATCCAAGAGACCCAGTACTTC.

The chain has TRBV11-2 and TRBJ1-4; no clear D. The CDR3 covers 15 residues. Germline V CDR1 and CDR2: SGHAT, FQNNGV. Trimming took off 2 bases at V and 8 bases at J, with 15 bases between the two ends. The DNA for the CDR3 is TGTGCCAGCAGCTTAAACTTGGGCGGCGGAGAAAAACTGTTTTTT. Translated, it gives CASSLNLGGGEKLFF.

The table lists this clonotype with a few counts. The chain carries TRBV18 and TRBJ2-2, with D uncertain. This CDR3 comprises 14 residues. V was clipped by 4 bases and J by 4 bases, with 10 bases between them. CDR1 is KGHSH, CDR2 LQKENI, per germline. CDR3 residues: CASSQARTTGELFF. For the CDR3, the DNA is TGTGCCAGCTCACAGGCGAGAACCACCGGGGAGCTGTTTTTT.

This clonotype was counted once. In nucleotides, the CDR3 is TGTGCCGTCGGGGGAGTCAACACAGATACGCAGTATTTT. Amino acids: CAVGGVNTDTQYF. The genes are TRBV6-2 or TRBV6-3 and TRBJ2-3; TRBD2 might be the D (6 bases). Looked up from germline, CDR1 is MNHEY and CDR2 is SVGEGT. Trimming took off 11 bases at V and 2 bases at J, with 14 bases between the two ends. The CDR3 is made up of 13 amino acids.

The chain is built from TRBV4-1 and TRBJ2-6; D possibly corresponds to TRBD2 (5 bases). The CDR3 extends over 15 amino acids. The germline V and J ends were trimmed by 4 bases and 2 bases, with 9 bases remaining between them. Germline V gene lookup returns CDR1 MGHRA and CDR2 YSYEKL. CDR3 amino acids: CASSPGFAGANVLTF. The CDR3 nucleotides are TGCGCCAGCAGCCCGGGGTTTGCTGGGGCCAACGTCCTGACTTTC.